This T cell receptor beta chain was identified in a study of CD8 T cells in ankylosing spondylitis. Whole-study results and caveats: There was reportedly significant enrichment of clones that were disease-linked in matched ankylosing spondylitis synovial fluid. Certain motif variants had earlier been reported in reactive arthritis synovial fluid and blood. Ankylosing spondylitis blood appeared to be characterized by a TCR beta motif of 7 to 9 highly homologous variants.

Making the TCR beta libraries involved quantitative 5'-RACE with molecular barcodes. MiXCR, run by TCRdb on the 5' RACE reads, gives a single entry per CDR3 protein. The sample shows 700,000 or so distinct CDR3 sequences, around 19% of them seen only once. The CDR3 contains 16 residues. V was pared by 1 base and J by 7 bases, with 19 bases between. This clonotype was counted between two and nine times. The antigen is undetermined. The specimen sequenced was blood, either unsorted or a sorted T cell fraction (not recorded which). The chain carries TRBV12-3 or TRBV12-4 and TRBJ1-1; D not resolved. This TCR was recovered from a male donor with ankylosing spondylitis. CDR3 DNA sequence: TGTGCCAGCAGTTTAGGGACGCACCCCGACCCGGGTGAAGCTTTCTTT. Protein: CASSLGTHPDPGEAFF.